This T cell receptor (beta chain) was captured in a study of graft-versus-host responses after intestinal transplantation. Study information: Each patient got anti-thymocyte globulin induction, then tacrolimus and steroids for around 3 years.

Sequenced by immunoSEQ multiplex PCR; TCRdb stores in-frame clones only, minus some. The sample consists of tens of thousands of clones, about 90% of them appearing once. The CDR3 contains 16 residues. Germline CDR1 and CDR2: KGHSH and LQKENI. V dropped 3 bases and J dropped 1 base, with 13 bases sitting between them. Regarding the study as a whole: Peak circulating GvH clone levels were associated with early post-transplant HvG declines. GvH clones detected in recipient marrow included some appearing first in ileum or blood. The study found high graft-versus-host to host-versus-graft clonal ratios in allografts of patients with graft-donor T cell macrochimerism.

A word on this clone: Its antigen is unidentified. This CDR3 is also generated by other DNA sequences in the sample.

This chain joins TRBV18 and TRBJ1-5, with D possibly matching TRBD1 (6 bases). The receptor was isolated from a human patient who received an intestinal transplant, so some T cells may come from the graft donor. The sample in question was PBMCs, obtained approximately 320 days after intestinal transplant. CDR3 region: CASSPTGTGSNQPQHF. The CDR3 DNA reads as TGTGCCAGCTCACCGACCGGAACAGGGAGCAATCAGCCCCAGCATTTT.